The 3 T cell receptor beta chains below all came from one sample that was sequenced in a study of T cell changes during pregnancy in multiple sclerosis. Assay used: immunoSEQ multiplex PCR; TCRdb lists only in-frame clones, some missing. This sample has tens of thousands of clones, with just over 85% found just once. The source material was CD8+ T cells from peripheral blood mononuclear cells, sampled in the first trimester of pregnancy. All receptors come from a female donor in good health, enrolled as a control in a pregnancy study.

The V call is TRBV4-3, the J call TRBJ2-1; TRBD2 agrees at 9 bases. Germline assignment: CDR1 LGHNA and CDR2 YSLEER. The CDR3 spans 16 residues. Trimming removed 0 bases from V and 4 bases from J; junction bases left unmatched: 4. CDR3 nucleotides: TGCGCCAGCAGCCAAGAGGTTAGCGGGGGTTACAATGAGCAGTTCTTC. This codes for CASSQEVSGGYNEQFF.

Notes on this clone: At one end, the junction sequence differs from germline, possibly due to a read error. Other DNA sequences of this sample code for an identical CDR3. J is TRBJ2-2 and V is TRBV4-1; D is possibly TRBD1 (8 bases). In germline, CDR1 is MGHRA, CDR2 YSYEKL. This CDR3 is built from 15 residues. The DNA of the CDR3 is TGCGCCAGCAGCATTTTACAGGGGGGGACCGGAGAGCTGTTTTTT. This sequence encodes CASSILQGGTGELFF.

The chain uses TRBV7-3 and TRBJ1-5; TRBD1 aligns across 7 bases. Germline loops: CDR1 SGHTA, CDR2 FQGTGA. With 0 bases clipped from V and 4 bases from J, the junction kept 6 bases outside the gene matches. The CDR3 has 16 residues. CDR3 DNA: TGTGCCAGCAGCTTAACCGTCCAGGGGGAAAATCAGCCCCAGCATTTT. Amino acid sequence: CASSLTVQGENQPQHF.